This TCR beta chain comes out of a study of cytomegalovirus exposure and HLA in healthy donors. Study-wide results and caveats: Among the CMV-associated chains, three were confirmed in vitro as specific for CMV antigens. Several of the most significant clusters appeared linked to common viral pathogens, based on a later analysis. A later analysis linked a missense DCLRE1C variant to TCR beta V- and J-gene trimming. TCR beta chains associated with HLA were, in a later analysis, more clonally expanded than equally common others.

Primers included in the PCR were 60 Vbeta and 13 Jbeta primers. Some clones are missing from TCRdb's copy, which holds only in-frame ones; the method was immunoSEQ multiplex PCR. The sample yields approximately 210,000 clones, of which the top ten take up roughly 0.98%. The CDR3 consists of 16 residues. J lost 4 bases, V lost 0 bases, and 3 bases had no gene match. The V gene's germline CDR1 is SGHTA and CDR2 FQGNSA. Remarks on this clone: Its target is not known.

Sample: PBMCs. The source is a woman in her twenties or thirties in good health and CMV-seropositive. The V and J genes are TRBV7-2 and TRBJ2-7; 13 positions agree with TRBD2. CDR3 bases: TGTGCCAGCAGCTTAGCCGGGACTAGCGGGGAATACGAGCAGTACTTC. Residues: CASSLAGTSGEYEQYF.